This T cell receptor beta chain was observed in a study of spatial heterogeneity in lung cancer. Study-wide background: PBMC collected at follow-up were sequenced when available, a median of about two years after resection.

Germline V gives CDR1 SGHRS, CDR2 YFSETQ. The V gene end was trimmed by 4 bases and the J gene end by 3 bases; junction bases not matched to a gene: 3. The CDR3 totals 14 residues. Ten or more counts support this clonotype. As for time point: blood at routine non-recurrence follow-up after resection. The authors sequenced whole RNA from tumor, nontumor lung or frozen PBMC without sorting. On each TCR cDNA molecule, a unique molecular identifier was present. TCRdb re-called the 5' RACE reads with MiXCR, one entry per CDR3 protein. The sample lists about 25,000 distinct CDR3 sequences; around 5.9% were seen once.

The sequence was obtained from a male donor with early-stage non-small cell lung cancer. The rearrangement joins TRBV5-1 to TRBJ2-5; 10 nucleotides line up with TRBD2. The sequences come from PBMCs, collected at follow-up. This chain's CDR3 is CASSHLAGEETQYF. CDR3 sequence (DNA): TGCGCCAGCAGCCACCTAGCGGGAGAAGAGACCCAGTACTTC.